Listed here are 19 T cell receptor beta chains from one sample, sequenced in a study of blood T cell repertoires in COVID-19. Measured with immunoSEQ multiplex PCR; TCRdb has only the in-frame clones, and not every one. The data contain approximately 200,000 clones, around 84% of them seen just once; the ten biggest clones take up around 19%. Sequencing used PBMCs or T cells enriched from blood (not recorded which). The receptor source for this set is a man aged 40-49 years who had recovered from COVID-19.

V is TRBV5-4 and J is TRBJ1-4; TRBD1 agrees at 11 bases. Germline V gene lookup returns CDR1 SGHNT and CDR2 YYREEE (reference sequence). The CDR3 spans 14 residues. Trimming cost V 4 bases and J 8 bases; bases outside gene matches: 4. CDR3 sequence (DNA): TGTGCCAGCAGCCGGGGACAGGGGGAAGAAAAACTGTTTTTT. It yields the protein CASSRGQGEEKLFF.

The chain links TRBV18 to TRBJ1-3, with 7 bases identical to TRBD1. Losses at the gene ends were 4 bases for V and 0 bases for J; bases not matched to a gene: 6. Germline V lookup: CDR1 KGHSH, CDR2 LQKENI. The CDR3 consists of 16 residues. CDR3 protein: CASSQRQGGSGNTIYF. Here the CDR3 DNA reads TGTGCCAGCTCACAACGACAGGGAGGCTCTGGAAACACCATATATTTT.

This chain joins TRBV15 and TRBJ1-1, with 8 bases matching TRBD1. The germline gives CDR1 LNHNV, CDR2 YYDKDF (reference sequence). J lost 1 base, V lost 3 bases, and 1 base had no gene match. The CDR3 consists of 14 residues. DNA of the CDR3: TGTGCCACCAGCAGGGACAGGGAGAACACTGAAGCTTTCTTT. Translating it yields CATSRDRENTEAFF.

In DNA, the CDR3 is TGTGCCAGCAGTTTACGGGGACAGGGAGGTCACGAGCAGTACTTC. Translated: CASSLRGQGGHEQYF. The genes are TRBV6-2 or TRBV6-3 and TRBJ2-7, with 9 bases identical to TRBD1. The V gene end was trimmed by 4 bases and the J gene end by 5 bases; junction bases not matched to a gene: 9. The CDR3 runs to 15 residues. Looked up from germline, CDR1 is MNHEY and CDR2 is SVGEGT.

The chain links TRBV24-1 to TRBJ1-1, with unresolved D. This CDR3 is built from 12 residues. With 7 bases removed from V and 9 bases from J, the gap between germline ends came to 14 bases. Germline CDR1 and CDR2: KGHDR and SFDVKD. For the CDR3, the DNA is TGTGCCACCAGGGGAGACATCGGGAAAGCTTTCTTT. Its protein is CATRGDIGKAFF.

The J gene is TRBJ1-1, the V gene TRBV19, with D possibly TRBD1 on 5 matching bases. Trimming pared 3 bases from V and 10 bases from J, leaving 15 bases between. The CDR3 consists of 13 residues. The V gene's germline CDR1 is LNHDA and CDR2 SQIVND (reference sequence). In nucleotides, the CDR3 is TGTGCCAGTAGTATGCCGGGGGAGGAGGGAGCTTTCTTT. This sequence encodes CASSMPGEEGAFF. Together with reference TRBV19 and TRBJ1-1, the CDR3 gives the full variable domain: DGGITQSPKYLFRKEGQNVTLSCEQNLNHDAMYWYRQDPGQGLRLIYYSQIVNDFQKGDIAEGYSVSREKKESFPLTVTSAQKNPTAFYLCASSMPGEEGAFFGQGTRLTVV.

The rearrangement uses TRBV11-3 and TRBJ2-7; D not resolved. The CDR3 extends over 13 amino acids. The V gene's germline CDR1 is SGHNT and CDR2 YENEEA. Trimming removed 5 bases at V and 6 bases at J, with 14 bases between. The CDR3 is CASSPIVGFEQYF. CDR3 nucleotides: TGTGCCAGCAGCCCGATAGTGGGCTTCGAGCAGTACTTC.

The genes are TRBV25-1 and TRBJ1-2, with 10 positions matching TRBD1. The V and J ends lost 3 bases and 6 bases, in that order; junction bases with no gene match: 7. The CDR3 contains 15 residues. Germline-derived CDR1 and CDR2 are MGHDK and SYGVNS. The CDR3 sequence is CASSDPGTGVHGYTF. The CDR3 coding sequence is TGTGCCAGCAGTGATCCCGGGACAGGGGTCCATGGCTACACCTTC.

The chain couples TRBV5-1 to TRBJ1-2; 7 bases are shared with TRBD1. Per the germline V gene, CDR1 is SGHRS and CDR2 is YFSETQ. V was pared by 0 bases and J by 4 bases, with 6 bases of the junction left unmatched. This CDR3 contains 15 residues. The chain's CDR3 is CASSLGDSGVYGYTF. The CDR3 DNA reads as TGCGCCAGCAGCTTGGGGGACAGCGGAGTCTATGGCTACACCTTC.

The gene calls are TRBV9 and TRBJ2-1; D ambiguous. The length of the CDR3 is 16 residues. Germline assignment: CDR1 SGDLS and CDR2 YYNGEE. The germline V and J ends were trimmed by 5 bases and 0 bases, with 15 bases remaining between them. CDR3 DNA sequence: TGTGCCAGCAGGTCCGGTGATCGAAGCTCCTACAATGAGCAGTTCTTC. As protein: CASRSGDRSSYNEQFF.

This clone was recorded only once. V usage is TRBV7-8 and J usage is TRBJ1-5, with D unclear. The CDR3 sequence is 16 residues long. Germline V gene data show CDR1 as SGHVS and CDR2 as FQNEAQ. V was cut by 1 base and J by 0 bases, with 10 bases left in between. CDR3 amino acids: CASSLVPAGSNQPQHF. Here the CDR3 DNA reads TGTGCCAGCAGCTTAGTTCCAGCAGGTAGCAATCAGCCCCAGCATTTT. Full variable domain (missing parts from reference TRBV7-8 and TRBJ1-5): GAGVSQSPRYKVAKRGQDVALRCDPISGHVSLFWYQQALGQGPEFLTYFQNEAQLDKSGLPSDRFFAERPEGSVSTLKIQRTQQEDSAVYLCASSLVPAGSNQPQHFGDGTRLSIL.

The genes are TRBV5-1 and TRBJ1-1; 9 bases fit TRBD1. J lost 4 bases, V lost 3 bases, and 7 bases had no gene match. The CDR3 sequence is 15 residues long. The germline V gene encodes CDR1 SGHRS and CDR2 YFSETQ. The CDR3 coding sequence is TGCGCCAGCAGCTCGGAACAGGGGGCGTTCACTGAAGCTTTCTTT. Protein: CASSSEQGAFTEAFF.

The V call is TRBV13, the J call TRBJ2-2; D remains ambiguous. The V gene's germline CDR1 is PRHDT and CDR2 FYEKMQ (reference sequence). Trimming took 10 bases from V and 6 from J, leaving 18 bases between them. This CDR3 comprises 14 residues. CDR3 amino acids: CATAERFVPGELFF. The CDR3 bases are TGTGCCACGGCCGAGCGATTCGTTCCCGGGGAGCTGTTTTTT.

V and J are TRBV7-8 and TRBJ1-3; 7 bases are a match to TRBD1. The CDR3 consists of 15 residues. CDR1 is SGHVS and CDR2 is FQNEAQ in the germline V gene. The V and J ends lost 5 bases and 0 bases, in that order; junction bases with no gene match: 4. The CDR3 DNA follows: TGTGCCAGCAGCCCGACAGGGCCCTCTGGAAACACCATATATTTT. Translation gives CASSPTGPSGNTIYF.

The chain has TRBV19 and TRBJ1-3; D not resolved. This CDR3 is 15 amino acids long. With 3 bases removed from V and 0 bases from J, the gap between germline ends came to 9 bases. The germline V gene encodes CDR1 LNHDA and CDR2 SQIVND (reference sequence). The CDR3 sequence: CASSMDSHSGNTIYF. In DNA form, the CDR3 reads TGTGCCAGTAGTATGGACTCACACTCTGGAAACACCATATATTTT.

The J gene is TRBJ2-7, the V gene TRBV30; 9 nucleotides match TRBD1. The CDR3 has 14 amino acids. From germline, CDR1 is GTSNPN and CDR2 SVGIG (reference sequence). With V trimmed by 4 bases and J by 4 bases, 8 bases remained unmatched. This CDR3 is CAWTKQGARYEQYF. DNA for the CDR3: TGTGCCTGGACCAAACAGGGGGCTCGGTACGAGCAGTACTTC.

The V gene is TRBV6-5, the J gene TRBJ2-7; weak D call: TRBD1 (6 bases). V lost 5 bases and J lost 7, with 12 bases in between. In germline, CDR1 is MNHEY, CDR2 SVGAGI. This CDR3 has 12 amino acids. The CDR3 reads CASSPQGWEQYF. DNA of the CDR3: TGTGCCAGCAGTCCCCAGGGGTGGGAGCAGTACTTC.

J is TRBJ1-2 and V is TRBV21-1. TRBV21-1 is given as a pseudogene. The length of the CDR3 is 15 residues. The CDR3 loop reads CASTPRRGINYGYTF. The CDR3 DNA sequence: TGTGCCAGCACACCGAGGCGGGGGATAAACTATGGCTACACCTTC.

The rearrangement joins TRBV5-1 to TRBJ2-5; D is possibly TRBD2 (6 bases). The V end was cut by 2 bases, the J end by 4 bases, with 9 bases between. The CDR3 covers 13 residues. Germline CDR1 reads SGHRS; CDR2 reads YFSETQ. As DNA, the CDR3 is TGCGCCAGCAGCTTCTTCGGGGGAGAGACCCAGTACTTC. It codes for CASSFFGGETQYF.